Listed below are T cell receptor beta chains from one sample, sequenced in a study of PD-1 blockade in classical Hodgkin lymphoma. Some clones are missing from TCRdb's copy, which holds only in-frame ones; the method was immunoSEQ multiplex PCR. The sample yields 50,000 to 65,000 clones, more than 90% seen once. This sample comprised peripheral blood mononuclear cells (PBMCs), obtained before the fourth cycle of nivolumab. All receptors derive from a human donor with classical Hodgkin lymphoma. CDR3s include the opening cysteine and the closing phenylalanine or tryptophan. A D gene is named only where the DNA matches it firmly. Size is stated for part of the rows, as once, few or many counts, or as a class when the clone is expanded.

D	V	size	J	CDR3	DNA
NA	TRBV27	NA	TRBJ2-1	CASSLGYNEQFF	TGTGCCAGCAGTTTAGGGTACAATGAGCAGTTCTTC
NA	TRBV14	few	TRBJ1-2	CASSPANYGYTF	TGTGCCAGCAGCCCCGCTAATTATGGCTACACCTTC
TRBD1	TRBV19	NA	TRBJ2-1	CASSADTGTGIHEQFF	TGTGCCAGTAGTGCCGACACCGGGACAGGGATCCATGAGCAGTTCTTC
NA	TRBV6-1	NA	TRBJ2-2	CASSGGTYTGELFF	TGTGCCAGCAGTGGCGGGACCTACACCGGGGAGCTGTTTTTT
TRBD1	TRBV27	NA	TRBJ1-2	CASSARPGQGLGYTF	TGTGCCAGCTCCGCCCGGCCGGGACAGGGGCTTGGCTACACCTTC
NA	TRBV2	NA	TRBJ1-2	CASTQEKGGYTF	TGTGCCAGCACCCAAGAGAAGGGGGGCTACACCTTC
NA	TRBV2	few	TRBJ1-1	CASSAQNTEAFF	TGTGCCAGCAGCGCACAGAACACTGAAGCTTTCTTT
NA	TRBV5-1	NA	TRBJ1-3	CASSLISGSGNTIYF	TGCGCCAGCAGCTTGATTTCAGGCTCTGGAAACACCATATATTTT
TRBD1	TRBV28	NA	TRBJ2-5	CAAAGTGARRTQYF	TGTGCCGCTGCCGGGACAGGGGCGCGACGGACCCAGTACTTC
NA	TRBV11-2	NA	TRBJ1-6	CASSPLKGPFPNSPLHF	TGTGCCAGCAGCCCCCTCAAGGGACCTTTCCCGAATTCACCCCTCCACTTT
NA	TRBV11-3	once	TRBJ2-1	CASSLGRGQVSEQFF	TGTGCCAGCAGCTTAGGAAGGGGACAAGTATCTGAGCAGTTCTTC
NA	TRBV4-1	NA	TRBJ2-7	CASSQRAPGYEQYF	TGCGCCAGCAGCCAACGGGCCCCGGGGTACGAGCAGTACTTC
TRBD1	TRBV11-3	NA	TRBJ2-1	CASSLDRGPSEQFF	TGTGCCAGCAGCTTAGATAGGGGGCCAAGTGAGCAGTTCTTC
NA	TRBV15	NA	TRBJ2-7	CATSEGRGSYEQYF	TGTGCCACCAGCGAAGGTAGGGGCTCCTACGAGCAGTACTTC
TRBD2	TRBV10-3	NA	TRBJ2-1	CAIRQGTSTYNEQFF	TGTGCCATCAGGCAGGGGACTAGCACTTACAATGAGCAGTTCTTC
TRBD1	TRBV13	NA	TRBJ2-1	CASSRGTGTDNEQFF	TGTGCCAGCAGCCGCGGGACAGGGACAGACAATGAGCAGTTCTTC
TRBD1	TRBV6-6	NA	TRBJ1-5	CASRGQGVGNQPQHF	TGTGCCAGCAGGGGACAGGGGGTTGGCAATCAGCCCCAGCATTTT
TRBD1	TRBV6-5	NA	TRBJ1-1	CASSSPGQGDEAFF	TGTGCCAGCAGCTCCCCAGGGCAGGGGGATGAAGCTTTCTTT
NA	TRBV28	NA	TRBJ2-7	CASSSGTDAYEQYF	TGTGCCAGCAGTTCCGGGACGGACGCCTACGAGCAGTACTTC
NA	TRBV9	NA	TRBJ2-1	CASSVAPPNEQFF	TGTGCCAGCAGCGTAGCTCCTCCCAATGAGCAGTTCTTC
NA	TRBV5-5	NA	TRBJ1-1	CASSSDGQSTEAFF	TGTGCCAGCAGCTCCGATGGACAGTCCACTGAAGCTTTCTTT
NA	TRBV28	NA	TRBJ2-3	CASSFPGGARVGGTRDTQYF	TGTGCCAGCAGTTTCCCCGGTGGGGCTAGAGTAGGGGGTACGAGAGATACGCAGTATTTT
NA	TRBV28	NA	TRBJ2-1	CASSFPLAGGPLVNEQFF	TGTGCCAGCAGTTTCCCTTTGGCGGGTGGGCCCCTCGTCAATGAGCAGTTCTTC
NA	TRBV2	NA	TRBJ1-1	CAIANTEAFF	TGTGCCATTGCCAACACTGAAGCTTTCTTT
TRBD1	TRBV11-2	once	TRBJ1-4	CASSPRTGINEKLFF	TGTGCCAGCAGCCCCCGGACAGGCATTAATGAAAAACTGTTTTTT
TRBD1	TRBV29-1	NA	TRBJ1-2	CSVASGGVYGYTF	TGCAGCGTTGCTTCAGGGGGCGTCTATGGCTACACCTTC
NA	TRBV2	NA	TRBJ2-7	CASKRRRDSAYEQYF	TGTGCCAGCAAAAGAAGGAGGGACAGTGCCTACGAGCAGTACTTC
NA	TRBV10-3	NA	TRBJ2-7	CAIGNYEQYF	TGTGCCATCGGGAACTACGAGCAGTACTTC
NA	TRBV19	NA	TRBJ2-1	CASSIVSPYEQFF	TGTGCCAGTAGTATCGTCTCCCCGTACGAGCAGTTCTTC
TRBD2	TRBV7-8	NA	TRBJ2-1	CASSSLAGASVHEQFF	TGTGCCAGCAGCTCATTAGCGGGAGCCTCAGTCCATGAGCAGTTCTTC
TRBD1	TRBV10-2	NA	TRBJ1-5	CASSDPTGLPSHQPQHF	TGCGCCAGCAGTGACCCGACAGGGTTACCTTCTCATCAGCCCCAGCATTTT
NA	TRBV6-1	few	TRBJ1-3	CASSAQQVLSGNTIYF	TGTGCCAGCAGTGCCCAACAGGTACTCTCTGGAAACACCATATATTTT
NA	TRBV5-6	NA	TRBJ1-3	CASSLGPVDRTNSGNTIYF	TGTGCCAGCAGCTTGGGACCTGTCGACAGGACCAATTCTGGAAACACCATATATTTT
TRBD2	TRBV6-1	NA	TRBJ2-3	CASSPPSGRADTQYF	TGTGCCAGCTCGCCCCCTAGCGGGAGGGCGGATACGCAGTATTTT
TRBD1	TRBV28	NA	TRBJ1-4	CASSLVLGQGTEKLFF	TGTGCCAGCAGTTTAGTTCTGGGACAGGGGACTGAAAAACTGTTTTTT